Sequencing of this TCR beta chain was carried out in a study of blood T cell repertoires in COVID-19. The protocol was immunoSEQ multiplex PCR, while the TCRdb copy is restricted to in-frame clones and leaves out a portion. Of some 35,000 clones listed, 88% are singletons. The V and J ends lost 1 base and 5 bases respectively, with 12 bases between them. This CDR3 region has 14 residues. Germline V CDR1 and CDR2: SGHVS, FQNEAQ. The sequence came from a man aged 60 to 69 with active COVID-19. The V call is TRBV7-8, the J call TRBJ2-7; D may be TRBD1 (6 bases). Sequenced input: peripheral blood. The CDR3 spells CASSLGDTTNEQYF. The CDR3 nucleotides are TGTGCCAGCAGCTTAGGGGACACCACTAACGAGCAGTACTTC.